The next 17 T cell receptor beta chains were all read from a single sample in a study of T cell responses to AZD1222 COVID-19 vaccine. Sequencing was performed with immunoSEQ multiplex PCR; in TCRdb, only in-frame clones are kept and a portion is missing. The sample shows about 150,000 clones, about 95% of them seen only once. The sample here was peripheral blood, taken on day 0 of AZD1222 vaccination. These receptor sequences come from an adult in good health.

V usage is TRBV5-1 and J usage is TRBJ1-4, with D maybe TRBD1 (5 bases). Trimming stripped 3 bases from V and 8 bases from J, with 11 bases between. Germline CDR1 SGHRS, CDR2 YFSETQ. There are 13 residues in the CDR3. CDR3 bases: TGCGCCAGCAGCTGGGGGTCAGGCGAAAAACTGTTTTTT. Its protein product is CASSWGSGEKLFF.

This chain links TRBV10-3 with TRBJ2-5; D gene ambiguous. CDR1 is ENHRY and CDR2 is SYGVKD in the germline V gene. The V end lost 3 bases, the J end lost 1 base, and 18 bases lay between the germline ends. There are 17 residues in the CDR3. CDR3 nucleotide sequence: TGTGCCATCAGTGATCCCTCCCCCAGGCAGTCCCAAGAGACCCAGTACTTC. This encodes CAISDPSPRQSQETQYF.

As regards this clone: The sample contains more than one DNA sequence encoding this CDR3. The chain employs TRBV5-6 and TRBJ1-1; 7 nucleotides agree with TRBD1. Germline V gives CDR1 SGHDT, CDR2 YYEEEE. This CDR3 spans 12 amino acids. With 3 bases clipped from V and 5 bases from J, the junction kept 1 base outside the gene matches. The CDR3 spells CASSSGGTEAFF. DNA of the CDR3: TGTGCCAGCAGCTCAGGGGGAACTGAAGCTTTCTTT.

This rearrangement joins TRBV5-5 to TRBJ1-3; D is ambiguous. Germline V gives CDR1 SGHKS, CDR2 YYEKEE (reference sequence). The CDR3 is 15 residues long. V lost 2 bases and J 0 bases, leaving 9 bases between the germline ends. CDR3 bases: TGTGCCAGCAGCTTTGGGCTCGGCTCTGGAAACACCATATATTTT. It codes for CASSFGLGSGNTIYF. Using reference TRBV5-5 and TRBJ1-3 for the parts outside the CDR3, the full variable domain is DAGVTQSPTHLIKTRGQQVTLRCSPISGHKSVSWYQQVLGQGPQFIFQYYEKEERGRGNFPDRFSARQFPNYSSELNVNALLLGDSALYLCASSFGLGSGNTIYFGEGSWLTVV.

V is TRBV28 and J is TRBJ1-3; TRBD1 agrees at 7 bases. The V gene end was trimmed by 6 bases and the J gene end by 0 bases; junction bases not matched to a gene: 14. Germline CDR1 reads MDHEN; CDR2 reads SYDVKM. The CDR3 sequence is 18 residues long. The CDR3 here is CASSLDGQALLSGNTIYF. The CDR3 DNA reads TGTGCCAGCAGCCTTGACGGACAGGCCCTACTCTCTGGAAACACCATATATTTT. Complete variable domain (other parts from reference TRBV28 and TRBJ1-3): DVKVTQSSRYLVKRTGEKVFLECVQDMDHENMFWYRQDPGLGLRLIYFSYDVKMKEKGDIPEGYSVSREKKERFSLILESASTNQTSMYLCASSLDGQALLSGNTIYFGEGSWLTVV.

V gene TRBV2 combines with J gene TRBJ2-6, with D uncertain. Germline V gene sequence: CDR1 SNHLY, CDR2 FYNNEI. CDR3 length equals 14 residues. Trimming shortened V by 6 bases and J by 7 bases, and 13 bases separated the two germline ends. CDR3 sequence (DNA): TGTGCCAGCAGCCAAGGACCGACCGCCAACGTCCTGACTTTC. Translating it yields CASSQGPTANVLTF.

The rearrangement joins TRBV9 to TRBJ2-3; D may be TRBD2 (5 bases). The CDR3 is 16 residues long. V was pared by 4 bases and J by 4 bases, with 19 bases between. Germline CDR1 is SGDLS and CDR2 is YYNGEE. The CDR3 spells CASSQLGAALPDTQYF. DNA for the CDR3: TGTGCCAGCAGCCAGTTGGGAGCGGCCCTCCCAGATACGCAGTATTTT.

The chain employs TRBV10-2 and TRBJ2-5, with 13 positions matching TRBD2. This CDR3 region has 15 residues. Germline V gives CDR1 WSHSY, CDR2 SAAADI. With V trimmed by 5 bases and J by 4 bases, 4 bases remained unmatched. The chain's CDR3 is CASSPGLAGRETQYF. For the CDR3, the DNA is TGCGCCAGCAGTCCGGGACTAGCGGGGCGAGAGACCCAGTACTTC.

The genes are TRBV18 and TRBJ1-2; D is ambiguous. Germline V gives CDR1 KGHSH, CDR2 LQKENI. CDR3 length: 16 residues. The V end was cut by 3 bases, the J end by 4 bases, with 18 bases between. CDR3 sequence: CASSPVSTGSGYGYTF. CDR3 nucleotide sequence: TGTGCCAGCTCACCGGTGTCTACGGGATCTGGCTATGGCTACACCTTC. Looking up the rest from reference TRBV18 and TRBJ1-2 gives the full variable domain: NAGVMQNPRHLVRRRGQEARLRCSPMKGHSHVYWYRQLPEEGLKFMVYLQKENIIDESGMPKERFSAEFPKEGPSILRIQQVVRGDSAAYFCASSPVSTGSGYGYTFGSGTRLTVV.

The rearrangement uses TRBV12-5 and TRBJ1-1, with D possibly being TRBD1 (5 bases). The CDR3 contains 14 residues. Germline values: CDR1 LGHNT, CDR2 FRNRAP. The ends were cut back, 5 bases at V and 0 bases at J, with 10 bases in the middle. This CDR3 is CASGPGRVNTEAFF. The DNA for the CDR3 is TGTGCTAGTGGTCCGGGACGGGTGAACACTGAAGCTTTCTTT.

The chain joins TRBV19 to TRBJ1-6; the D gene is possibly TRBD1 (6 bases). The CDR3 loop spans 16 amino acids. CDR1 LNHDA and CDR2 SQIVND come from the germline V gene (reference sequence). Trimming pared 3 bases from V and 4 bases from J, leaving 13 bases between. The CDR3 DNA reads as TGTGCCAGTAGTATCAGGGGACGGGAGTATAATTCACCCCTCCACTTT. Amino acids: CASSIRGREYNSPLHF.

The rearrangement joins TRBV27 to TRBJ1-6; D unresolved. Per the germline V gene, CDR1 is MNHEY and CDR2 is SMNVEV (reference sequence). V lost 7 bases and J 5 bases, leaving 9 bases between the germline ends. The CDR3 extends over 13 amino acids. As DNA, the CDR3 is TGTGCCAGCAAAAGGGAAGATAATTCACCCCTCCACTTT. It encodes CASKREDNSPLHF.

The chain links TRBV7-9 to TRBJ2-5; no clear D. This CDR3 region has 13 residues. V lost 5 bases, J lost 3 bases, and 10 bases lay in between. Germline V gene lookup returns CDR1 SEHNR and CDR2 FQNEAQ (reference sequence). CDR3 sequence: CASSRGFEETQYF. DNA for the CDR3: TGTGCCAGCAGCCGAGGATTCGAAGAGACCCAGTACTTC.

V and J are TRBV3-1 (or the pseudogene TRBV3-2) and TRBJ2-1; 8 bases line up with TRBD2. CDR3 length: 17 amino acids. V lost 0 bases to trimming and J lost 0 bases; unmatched junction nucleotides: 4. Germline V gene lookup returns CDR1 LGHDT and CDR2 YNNKEL (reference sequence). As DNA, the CDR3 is TGTGCCAGCAGCCAAGAGGTTAGCGGGATCTCCTACAATGAGCAGTTCTTC. Translation gives CASSQEVSGISYNEQFF.

J is TRBJ2-3 and V is TRBV28, with D possibly TRBD2 on 7 matching bases. The CDR3 spans 18 residues. Germline lookup yields CDR1 MDHEN and CDR2 SYDVKM. The V end lost 8 bases, the J end lost 1 base, and 25 bases lay between the germline ends. CDR3 residues: CASPPMGGLSLGTDTQYF. The CDR3, as DNA: TGTGCCAGCCCCCCTATGGGGGGGCTTTCTTTGGGCACAGATACGCAGTATTTT.

The chain joins TRBV2 to TRBJ2-7; no firm D call. There are 12 residues in the CDR3. Germline lookup yields CDR1 SNHLY and CDR2 FYNNEI. The V end lost 2 bases, the J end lost 6 bases, and 8 bases lay between the germline ends. The CDR3 sequence: CASSEIGLEQYV. The CDR3 DNA follows: TGTGCCAGCAGTGAAATCGGTCTCGAGCAGTACGTC.

V gene TRBV28 combines with J gene TRBJ2-2; 9 positions agree with TRBD1. Losses at the gene ends were 6 bases for V and 1 base for J; bases not matched to a gene: 12. CDR1 is MDHEN, CDR2 SYDVKM, per germline. The CDR3 is 18 residues long. This CDR3 is CASSRYNRGRVNTGELFF. The CDR3 bases are TGTGCCAGCAGCCGATACAACAGGGGGCGCGTGAACACCGGGGAGCTGTTTTTT.